This is a list of T cell receptor beta chains from one sample in a study of cytomegalovirus exposure and HLA in healthy donors. This table comes from immunoSEQ multiplex PCR, and its TCRdb copy is limited to in-frame clones, with some not included. The table records 140,000 or so clones, 78% of them present only once. Sequencing used PBMCs. Receptor source: a woman under 30 in good health and CMV-seropositive. Each CDR3 is given without its conserved first and last residue. Each record gives: V gene, J gene, CDR3 length, CDR3 protein.

TRBV9,TRBJ2-2,15,ASSVGVGGANTGELF
TRBV6-5,TRBJ1-1,9,ATASSTEAF
TRBV2,TRBJ1-3,15,ASSAIRDRGSGNTIY
TRBV21-1,TRBJ1-6,15,ATQTRGGAAGRSPLH
TRBV5-1,TRBJ1-6,14,ASSLGALIGNSPLH
TRBV29-1,TRBJ1-2,9,SARTGDGYT
TRBV5-5,TRBJ1-1,13,ASSLIQGAVTEAF
TRBV7-9,TRBJ2-2,15,ASSLVNSWGAAGELF
TRBV21-1,TRBJ2-2,16,ASTERLAGGTNTGELF
TRBV29-1,TRBJ2-7,9,SNKPAYEQY